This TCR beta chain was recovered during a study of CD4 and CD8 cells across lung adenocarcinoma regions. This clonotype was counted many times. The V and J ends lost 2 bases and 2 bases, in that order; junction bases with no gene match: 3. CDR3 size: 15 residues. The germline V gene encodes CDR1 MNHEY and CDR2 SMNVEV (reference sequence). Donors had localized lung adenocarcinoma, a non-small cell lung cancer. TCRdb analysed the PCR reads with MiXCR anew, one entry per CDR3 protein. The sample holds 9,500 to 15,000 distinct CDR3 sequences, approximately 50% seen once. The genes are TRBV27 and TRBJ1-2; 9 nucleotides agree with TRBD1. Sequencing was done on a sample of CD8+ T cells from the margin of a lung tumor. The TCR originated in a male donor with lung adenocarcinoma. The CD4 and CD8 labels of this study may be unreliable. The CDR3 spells CASSLLGQGNYGYTF. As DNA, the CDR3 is TGTGCCAGCAGTTTACTCGGACAGGGGAACTATGGCTACACCTTC.